Presented here are 25 T cell receptor beta chains from one specimen sequenced in a study of post-analysis software for immune sequencing data. Study-wide findings and caveats: In patients, TRBV5-6, TRBV5-1 and TRBV20-1 belonged to roughly five TRBV segments found more frequently than in controls.

Prepared TCR beta cDNA libraries contained unique molecular identifiers. One entry per CDR3 protein results from TCRdb running MiXCR on the PCR reads. The sample holds roughly 600,000 distinct CDR3 sequences, 44% seen once. No antigen has been identified for these receptors. What was sequenced was blood. These receptors were obtained from a girl aged 5-17 years with multiple sclerosis.

This clonotype was detected a few times. This rearrangement joins TRBV12-3 or TRBV12-4 to TRBJ2-6; a weak D match, TRBD1 (5 bases). V lost 6 bases to trimming and J lost 2 bases, with 11 bases between them. The CDR3 runs to 15 residues. CDR3 region: CASRPQGTGANVLTF. In DNA form, the CDR3 reads TGTGCCAGCAGACCCCAGGGAACTGGGGCCAACGTCCTGACTTTC.

The V and J genes are TRBV10-3 and TRBJ1-5; D is ambiguous. CDR3 size: 14 residues. Germline CDR1 reads ENHRY; CDR2 reads SYGVKD. The V gene lost 3 bases and the J gene lost 3 bases, with 9 bases spanning the gap. The CDR3 region is CAISESQTNQPQHF. The CDR3 coding sequence is TGTGCCATCAGTGAATCACAGACCAATCAGCCCCAGCATTTT.

The V gene is TRBV11-2, the J gene TRBJ2-1; weak D call: TRBD2 (5 bases). In germline, CDR1 is SGHAT, CDR2 FQNNGV. The CDR3 loop spans 17 amino acids. V was shortened by 1 base and J by 2 bases, with 15 bases between the two germline ends. The CDR3 DNA reads TGTGCCAGCAGCTTAGCCCATACTAGGTCCCCCTACAATGAGCAGTTCTTC. It is translated as CASSLAHTRSPYNEQFF.

The chain carries TRBV6-1 and TRBJ1-1; TRBD1 is a possible D gene (5 bases). V lost 6 bases to trimming and J lost 3 bases, with 17 bases between them. This CDR3 has 15 residues. Germline lookup yields CDR1 MNHNS and CDR2 SASEGT. As DNA, the CDR3 is TGTGCCAGCAGGATATTGACAGTATCCTACACTGAAGCTTTCTTT. Its protein product is CASRILTVSYTEAFF.

This chain links TRBV6-2 or TRBV6-3 with TRBJ2-1; the D call may be TRBD1 or TRBD2 (6 bases each). V lost 2 bases and J 6 bases, leaving 23 bases between the germline ends. Germline V lookup: CDR1 MNHEY, CDR2 SVGEGT. The CDR3 has 18 residues. As DNA, the CDR3 is TGTGCCAGCAGTTACGACGCCAAACAGGGAGGTCGGGTCAATGAGCAGTTCTTC. Translating gives CASSYDAKQGGRVNEQFF.

This clonotype turned up a few times. V and J are TRBV7-9 and TRBJ2-1; 10 bases match TRBD2. Trimming cost V 5 bases and J 4 bases; bases outside gene matches: 14. CDR1 is SEHNR and CDR2 is FQNEAQ in the germline V gene (reference sequence). The CDR3 has 18 amino acids. The CDR3 loop reads CASSPTRLAGASYNEQFF. Here the CDR3 DNA reads TGTGCCAGCAGCCCCACAAGGCTAGCGGGAGCCAGTTACAATGAGCAGTTCTTC.

This clonotype occurred a few times. V and J are TRBV5-5 and TRBJ1-6; TRBD1 matches 8 bases. CDR3 length: 17 amino acids. V trimming: 1 base; J trimming: 7 bases; junction bases outside the gene matches: 10. Germline CDR1 SGHKS, CDR2 YYEKEE (reference sequence). CDR3: CASSLQVRTGRNSPLHF. The CDR3 bases are TGTGCCAGCAGCTTGCAAGTTCGGACAGGGAGGAATTCACCCCTCCACTTT.

The chain links TRBV29-1 to TRBJ1-2; 7 positions match TRBD1. In germline, CDR1 is SQVTM, CDR2 ANQGSEA. The CDR3 sequence is 13 residues long. V dropped 6 bases and J dropped 7; count of bases not matched to a gene: 11. This CDR3 is CSVHRGLGGGYTF. For the CDR3, the DNA is TGCAGCGTCCACAGGGGCTTAGGGGGTGGCTACACCTTC.

This clonotype has a handful of counts. The chain links TRBV28 to TRBJ1-2; D is perhaps TRBD1 (6 bases). The CDR3 runs 17 residues. The V end lost 7 bases, the J end lost 8 bases, and 29 bases lay between the germline ends. Germline V gene sequence: CDR1 MDHEN, CDR2 SYDVKM. In DNA, the CDR3 is TGTGCCAGCACATCGGGGGCAGGGGACCTTATAACTAAGGGCTACACCTTC. Its translation: CASTSGAGDLITKGYTF.

On this clonotype: A read error is possible here, since a much larger clone lies one base away. This rearrangement joins TRBV6-5 to TRBJ1-2, with TRBD1 identical over 7 bases. Unmatched junction bases numbered 9, after V lost 6 bases and J lost 5 bases. Germline V gene sequence: CDR1 MNHEY, CDR2 SVGAGI. This CDR3 is 14 amino acids long. CDR3 bases: TGTGCCAGCAGGTACAGGGGAATAGGGTATGGCTACACCTTC. Residues: CASRYRGIGYGYTF.

This clonotype was seen a handful of times. The chain links TRBV27 to TRBJ1-5; D unresolved. Germline V gives CDR1 MNHEY, CDR2 SMNVEV (reference sequence). Trimming cost V 2 bases and J 5 bases, with 7 bases left between them. This CDR3 has 13 amino acids. CDR3 bases: TGTGCCAGCAGTTTAAACCGGGATCAGCCCCAGCATTTT. It yields the protein CASSLNRDQPQHF.

The J gene is TRBJ2-3, the V gene TRBV6-5; TRBD2 aligns across 11 bases. CDR1 and CDR2 from the germline V gene are MNHEY and SVGAGI. V trimming: 5 bases; J trimming: 4 bases; junction bases outside the gene matches: 8. This CDR3 region has 16 residues. The CDR3 DNA follows: TGTGCCAGCAGTCAGGGACTAGCGGCCCCCCCAGATACGCAGTATTTT. It yields the protein CASSQGLAAPPDTQYF.

This clonotype was seen once. The rearrangement links TRBV3-1 to TRBJ2-1; 8 bases line up with TRBD2. V trimming: 4 bases; J trimming: 8 bases; junction bases outside the gene matches: 7. Germline CDR1 reads LGHDT; CDR2 reads YNNKEL (reference sequence). There are 14 residues in the CDR3. The CDR3 spells CASSPSGGWDEQFF. The CDR3 nucleotides read TGTGCCAGCAGCCCTTCGGGAGGGTGGGATGAGCAGTTCTTC.

This sequence joins TRBV12-3 or TRBV12-4 and TRBJ2-2; D is uncertain. The CDR3 extends over 16 amino acids. V dropped 2 bases and J dropped 4 bases, with 14 bases sitting between them. As DNA, the CDR3 is TGTGCCAGCAGTTTATTTAGGTTAACCTCCACCGGGGAGCTGTTTTTT. Amino acid sequence: CASSLFRLTSTGELFF.

This clonotype was counted only a few times. The gene calls are TRBV25-1 and TRBJ1-6, with 10 nucleotides matching TRBD1. CDR3 length equals 17 residues. The germline CDR1 and CDR2 sequences are MGHDK and SYGVNS. The ends lost 2 bases at V and 0 bases at J; junction bases unmatched: 1. The CDR3 DNA sequence: TGTGCCAGCAGTGAACGGGACAGGGGCTCCTATAATTCACCCCTCCACTTT. This sequence encodes CASSERDRGSYNSPLHF. The variable domain in full, completed from reference TRBV25-1 and TRBJ1-6, reads EADIYQTPRYLVIGTGKKITLECSQTMGHDKMYWYQQDPGMELHLIHYSYGVNSTEKGDLSSESTVSRIRTEHFPLTLESARPSHTSQYLCASSERDRGSYNSPLHFGNGTRLTVT.

This clonotype was detected a few times. J is TRBJ1-1 and V is TRBV7-2, with D unclear. Deletions cut 5 bases from V and 4 bases from J, with 11 bases between. This CDR3 comprises 13 residues. The germline gives CDR1 SGHTA, CDR2 FQGNSA. The CDR3 region has the DNA TGTGCCAGCAGCGGTAGTCTGGCCACTGAAGCTTTCTTT. Translating gives CASSGSLATEAFF.

This clonotype was counted only a few times. The V gene is TRBV5-1, the J gene TRBJ2-1, with D unresolved. The CDR3 spans 14 residues. The germline V gene has CDR1 SGHRS and CDR2 YFSETQ. The V end lost 4 bases, the J end lost 4 bases, and 12 bases lay between the germline ends. CDR3 residues: CASSPSATYNEQFF. CDR3 coding DNA: TGCGCCAGCAGCCCGAGTGCCACGTACAATGAGCAGTTCTTC. Full variable domain (rest looked up from reference TRBV5-1 and TRBJ2-1): KAGVTQTPRYLIKTRGQQVTLSCSPISGHRSVSWYQQTPGQGLQFLFEYFSETQRNKGNFPGRFSGRQFSNSRSEMNVSTLELGDSALYLCASSPSATYNEQFFGPGTRLTVL.

Only a few counts were recorded for this clonotype. The chain employs TRBV5-1 and TRBJ2-4; D possibly corresponds to TRBD2 (5 bases). Judging by the DNA end, TRBJ2-7 fits better; the J call may be wrong. The CDR3 sequence is 15 residues long. Germline V gene sequence: CDR1 SGHRS, CDR2 YFSETQ. The CDR3 DNA sequence: TGCGCCAGCAGCTTGGCTGCCAGCGGAATCTACGAGCAGTACTTC. Encoded protein: CASSLAASGIYEQYF.

About this clonotype itself: At one boundary the junction diverges from the germline segment, which might be a read error. The chain combines TRBV29-1 with TRBJ2-1; 12 nucleotides line up with TRBD1. Germline assignment: CDR1 SQVTM and CDR2 ANQGSEA. The CDR3 is 16 amino acids. The CDR3 DNA is TGCGGCGTTGGTGGGACAGGGGGCAAAGGTTACAATGAGCAGTTCTTC. This translates into CGVGGTGGKGYNEQFF.

V is TRBV6-5 and J is TRBJ1-1; D possibly corresponds to TRBD1 (5 bases). V lost 0 bases to trimming and J lost 1 base, with 9 bases between them. Germline V gene data show CDR1 as MNHEY and CDR2 as SVGAGI. The CDR3 runs to 15 residues. The CDR3 region is CASSYSWGPNTEAFF. The CDR3 DNA is TGTGCCAGCAGTTACTCATGGGGACCGAACACTGAAGCTTTCTTT.

The chain employs TRBV2 and TRBJ2-5; tentatively, D is TRBD2 (5 bases). Germline V gives CDR1 SNHLY, CDR2 FYNNEI. The CDR3 loop spans 15 amino acids. V was shortened by 8 bases and J by 2 bases, with 18 bases between the two germline ends. The CDR3 nucleotides read TGTGCCAGCCTAGGTAGGAGCGGATTTCAAGAGACCCAGTACTTC. This codes for CASLGRSGFQETQYF.

The chain carries TRBV20-1 and TRBJ1-2; D gene unclear. CDR3 size: 11 residues. Between the trimmed V and J ends, which lost 1 base and 5 bases, there was a span of 5 bases. Germline-derived CDR1 and CDR2 are DFQATT and SNEGSKA (reference sequence). The chain's CDR3 is CSARVQYGYTF. The CDR3 nucleotides read TGCAGTGCTAGAGTTCAATATGGCTACACCTTC.

This sequence joins TRBV10-3 and TRBJ2-5; D assignment may be TRBD1 or TRBD2 (5 bases each). This CDR3 is 16 amino acids long. From germline, CDR1 is ENHRY and CDR2 SYGVKD. V shed 2 bases and J shed 5 bases, with 18 bases lying between them. The CDR3 DNA reads as TGTGCCATCAGTGAGGATAGAGATTTAGGGACGGAGACCCAGTACTTC. Protein sequence: CAISEDRDLGTETQYF.

The chain combines TRBV2 with TRBJ2-3; 8 bases map to TRBD1. V trimming: 4 bases; J trimming: 6 bases; junction bases outside the gene matches: 0. The germline gives CDR1 SNHLY, CDR2 FYNNEI. The CDR3 extends over 12 amino acids. CDR3 protein: CASSGQGDTQYF. As DNA, the CDR3 is TGTGCCAGCAGTGGACAGGGGGATACGCAGTATTTT.

This clonotype was seen just once. This chain uses TRBV4-1 with TRBJ1-5; D ambiguous. The CDR3 has 13 amino acids. CDR1 is MGHRA and CDR2 is YSYEKL in the germline V gene. Trimming removed 5 bases from V and 7 bases from J, with 12 bases in between. CDR3 sequence (DNA): TGCGCCAGCAGCTACATCCTGGGGCAGCCCCAGCATTTT. It translates to CASSYILGQPQHF.